Below, 14 T cell receptor beta chains from the same sample are listed, as sequenced in a study of blood T cell repertoires in COVID-19. The assay was immunoSEQ multiplex PCR, and TCRdb's table has in-frame clones only and misses some. The table records under 200,000 clones, less than 85% of them present only once. The sequencing input was PBMCs or T cells enriched from blood (not recorded which). These receptor sequences come from a man aged 60 to 69 who had recovered from COVID-19.

This chain joins TRBV11-2 and TRBJ2-7; 11 nucleotides match TRBD2. The germline gives CDR1 SGHAT, CDR2 FQNNGV. V gave up 1 base and J gave up 4 bases; unmatched junction bases: 9. This CDR3 has 17 residues. The CDR3 protein is CASSLGGTTSGIYEQYF. In DNA form, the CDR3 reads TGTGCCAGCAGCTTAGGGGGGACGACTAGCGGGATATACGAGCAGTACTTC.

This clone has a handful of counts. The J gene is TRBJ2-5, the V gene TRBV29-1; 12 bases agree with TRBD1. The CDR3 spans 15 residues. Germline V lookup: CDR1 SQVTM, CDR2 ANQGSEA. The trim removed 6 bases at V and 1 base at J, leaving 6 bases unmatched. The CDR3 sequence is CSVGGTGGPQETQYF. The CDR3 bases are TGCAGCGTAGGTGGGACAGGGGGCCCCCAAGAGACCCAGTACTTC.

The chain is built from TRBV5-4 and TRBJ2-3; 7 positions match TRBD2. Germline loops: CDR1 SGHNT, CDR2 YYREEE (reference sequence). This CDR3 contains 19 residues. The V segment lost 0 bases and the J segment 0 bases; nucleotides outside the gene matches: 13. The CDR3 coding sequence is TGTGCCAGCAGCTTGGGGGGAGGAGGCGGGAGAGGGAGCACAGATACGCAGTATTTT. Residues: CASSLGGGGGRGSTDTQYF.

This clone was found a few times. V is TRBV11-2 and J is TRBJ2-7; D gene ambiguous. The CDR3 has 11 amino acids. Per germline, CDR1 SGHAT and CDR2 FQNNGV. Trimming removed 1 base at V and 7 bases at J, with 5 bases between. In nucleotides, the CDR3 is TGTGCCAGCAGCTTAGCGGTGGAGCAGTACTTC. This gives the protein CASSLAVEQYF.

This clone turned up a few times. The V and J genes are TRBV5-1 and TRBJ2-3; 12 nucleotides match TRBD2. With 4 bases clipped from V and 6 bases from J, the junction kept 9 bases outside the gene matches. Germline CDR1 reads SGHRS; CDR2 reads YFSETQ. There are 16 residues in the CDR3. Here the CDR3 DNA reads TGCGCCAGCAGCACCGGACTAGCGGGGACCGGGGATACGCAGTATTTT. Amino acid sequence: CASSTGLAGTGDTQYF. Supplemented by reference TRBV5-1 and TRBJ2-3, the full variable domain reads KAGVTQTPRYLIKTRGQQVTLSCSPISGHRSVSWYQQTPGQGLQFLFEYFSETQRNKGNFPGRFSGRQFSNSRSEMNVSTLELGDSALYLCASSTGLAGTGDTQYFGPGTRLTVL.

CDR3 loop: CASSPGQGNYEQYF. The CDR3 nucleotides read TGTGCCAGCAGCCCGGGACAGGGGAACTACGAGCAGTACTTC. The chain links TRBV6-6 to TRBJ2-7, with 10 bases that match TRBD1. This CDR3 comprises 14 residues. V lost 6 bases to trimming and J lost 3 bases; unmatched junction nucleotides: 5. Germline CDR1 reads MNHNY; CDR2 reads SVGAGI (reference sequence).

The rearrangement links TRBV27 to TRBJ2-2; 14 bases fit TRBD2. CDR1 MNHEY and CDR2 SMNVEV come from the germline V gene (reference sequence). CDR3 size: 16 residues. The V segment lost 0 bases and the J segment 11 bases; nucleotides outside the gene matches: 5. CDR3: CASSLSRLAGGHELFF. CDR3 coding DNA: TGTGCCAGCAGTTTATCTCGACTAGCGGGGGGGCATGAGCTGTTTTTT.

This clone showed up just once. CDR3 DNA sequence: TGTGCCAGCAGTTTCGCGAATCAGCCCCAGCATTTT. It encodes CASSFANQPQHF. V and J are TRBV12-3 or TRBV12-4 and TRBJ1-5; D remains ambiguous. V was cut by 3 bases and J by 4 bases, with 4 bases left in between. This CDR3 has 12 residues.

A word on this clone: At one end the junction does not follow the germline gene, possibly because of a read error. V gene TRBV6-1 combines with J gene TRBJ1-2; D gene uncertain. Germline CDR1 is MNHNS and CDR2 is SASEGT. This CDR3 has 13 residues. CDR3 residues: CASGEASPLGYTF. The CDR3 nucleotides read TGTGCCAGCGGTGAAGCGTCTCCTCTAGGCTACACCTTC.

CDR3 residues: CASSLEGRQQETQYF. In nucleotides, the CDR3 is TGTGCCAGCAGCTTAGAGGGGAGGCAACAAGAGACCCAGTACTTC. This chain joins TRBV11-1 and TRBJ2-5; the D gene is possibly TRBD2 (6 bases). The V end lost 1 base, the J end lost 2 bases, and 11 bases lay between the germline ends. The V gene's germline CDR1 is SGHAT and CDR2 FQDESV (reference sequence). This CDR3 is built from 15 residues. Full variable domain (outside the CDR3, taken from reference TRBV11-1 and TRBJ2-5): EAEVAQSPRYKITEKSQAVAFWCDPISGHATLYWYRQILGQGPELLVQFQDESVVDDSQLPKDRFSAERLKGVDSTLKIQPAELGDSAMYLCASSLEGRQQETQYFGPGTRLLVL.

The V call is TRBV6-5, the J call TRBJ1-1; possibly TRBD1 for D (5 bases). CDR1 is MNHEY, CDR2 SVGAGI, per germline. This CDR3 is built from 14 residues. With 2 bases removed from V and 4 bases from J, the gap between germline ends came to 11 bases. The CDR3: CASSYVRGTTEAFF. CDR3 bases: TGTGCCAGCAGTTACGTTCGGGGGACCACTGAAGCTTTCTTT.

The chain links TRBV6-5 to TRBJ2-7; D gene unclear. V dropped 2 bases and J dropped 0 bases, with 14 bases sitting between them. The CDR3 consists of 16 residues. From germline, CDR1 is MNHEY and CDR2 SVGAGI. The DNA for the CDR3 is TGTGCCAGCAGTTACACGTTCAGGCGAAGCTCCTACGAGCAGTACTTC. It translates to CASSYTFRRSSYEQYF.

This clone occurred a few times. The V and J genes are TRBV7-2 and TRBJ2-7, with 8 positions matching TRBD2. V trimming: 3 bases; J trimming: 2 bases; junction bases outside the gene matches: 6. The CDR3 sequence is 15 residues long. Germline V gene sequence: CDR1 SGHTA, CDR2 FQGNSA. CDR3 bases: TGTGCCAGCAGCTTGCTAGGGACTAGTGCCTACGAGCAGTACTTC. It specifies CASSLLGTSAYEQYF.

The gene calls are TRBV5-5 and TRBJ1-1; D might be TRBD1 (5 bases). Germline lookup yields CDR1 SGHKS and CDR2 YYEKEE (reference sequence). The CDR3 runs to 14 residues. V was cut by 4 bases and J by 0 bases, with 10 bases left in between. The CDR3 bases are TGTGCCAGCAGCCGACAGTCCATGAACACTGAAGCTTTCTTT. It translates to CASSRQSMNTEAFF.